Each of the 15 T cell receptor beta chains below was sequenced from the same sample in a study of T cells in Graves' hyperthyroidism and ophthalmopathy. Template material for amplifying TCR beta CDR3 regions consisted of RNA transcripts. A set of HTBI primers served as the primers for a first-round RT-PCR of the TCR CDR3. TCRdb independently ran MiXCR on the multiplex PCR reads; one entry per CDR3 protein. Found here are 110,000 to 150,000 distinct CDR3 sequences, 22% of them singletons; the top ten hold about 67%. Sequencing input: blood. The receptors were gathered from a woman between 50 and 59 years old with Graves' hyperthyroidism that later progressed to Graves' ophthalmopathy.

V is TRBV5-1 and J is TRBJ1-1; 7 bases fit TRBD1. With V trimmed by 6 bases and J by 3 bases, 14 bases remained unmatched. The CDR3 extends over 16 amino acids. Germline lookup yields CDR1 SGHRS and CDR2 YFSETQ. The CDR3 reads CASTPKGANADTEAFF. CDR3 nucleotides: TGCGCCAGCACCCCCAAGGGGGCGAATGCGGACACTGAAGCTTTCTTT.

Comments on this clonotype: This clone may be a read error of a much larger clone one base away. The chain has TRBV11-2 and TRBJ2-7; tentatively, D is TRBD1 or TRBD2 (5 bases each). The CDR3 totals 16 residues. Germline V gene sequence: CDR1 SGHAT, CDR2 FQNNGV. CDR3 DNA: TGTGCCGGCAGACTCACAGACGGGACGGAGTTTACGAAGCAGTACTTC. Translation: CAGRLTDGTEFTKQYF.

J is TRBJ1-2 and V is TRBV4-1, with TRBD1 as a possible D gene (5 bases). Germline V CDR1 and CDR2: MGHRA, YSYEKL. V dropped 0 bases and J dropped 4 bases, with 15 bases sitting between them. The CDR3 sequence is 16 residues long. The CDR3 region is CASSQDPTGGLYGYTF. The CDR3 DNA is TGCGCCAGCAGCCAAGATCCCACAGGCGGACTCTATGGCTACACCTTC.

This clonotype came up many times. The rearrangement links TRBV5-6 to TRBJ2-5; unclear D gene. Germline CDR1 SGHDT, CDR2 YYEEEE. The CDR3 covers 11 residues. V was cut by 1 base and J by 5 bases, with 3 bases left in between. CDR3: CASSLRETQYF. DNA for the CDR3: TGTGCCAGCAGCTTGCGTGAGACCCAGTACTTC.

This clonotype was observed at least ten times. This chain connects TRBV7-9 to TRBJ1-2; D is ambiguous. This CDR3 comprises 13 residues. The germline CDR1 and CDR2 sequences are SEHNR and FQNEAQ (reference sequence). Trimming cost V 7 bases and J 8 bases, with 17 bases left between them. CDR3 loop: CASNPPHFEGYTF. The CDR3 region has the DNA TGTGCCAGCAACCCCCCGCATTTCGAAGGCTACACCTTC.

The rearrangement links TRBV19 to TRBJ2-3, with D tentatively TRBD1 (6 bases). V gave up 9 bases and J gave up 1 base, with 14 bases separating them. Germline CDR1 LNHDA, CDR2 SQIVND (reference sequence). This CDR3 region has 14 residues. The CDR3 DNA is TGTGCCAGCAAGGACAGAGGAGGCACAGATACGCAGTATTTT. This encodes CASKDRGGTDTQYF.

At least ten counts were recorded for this clonotype. The CDR3 loop is CASSPAGSRNEQFF. Here the CDR3 DNA reads TGTGCCAGCAGCCCAGCAGGGAGTCGCAATGAGCAGTTCTTC. The chain links TRBV7-2 to TRBJ2-1; either TRBD1 or TRBD2 may fit D (5 bases each). Germline CDR1 SGHTA, CDR2 FQGNSA. The CDR3 is 14 amino acids. The germline V and J ends were trimmed by 5 bases and 6 bases, with 14 bases remaining between them.

V and J are TRBV29-1 and TRBJ2-7; D may be TRBD2 (5 bases). The CDR3 is 17 amino acids. Looked up from germline, CDR1 is SQVTM and CDR2 is ANQGSEA. V lost 4 bases and J 1 base, leaving 23 bases between the germline ends. CDR3 sequence reads: CSVAGVAGGLFSYEQYF. The CDR3 DNA follows: TGCAGCGTTGCGGGTGTGGCAGGAGGTTTATTTTCCTACGAGCAGTACTTC.

This clonotype was observed many times. The CDR3 protein is CASSQAGVGGSQPQHF. In DNA form, the CDR3 reads TGTGCCAGCAGCCAAGCTGGAGTGGGTGGGAGTCAGCCCCAGCATTTT. The rearrangement links TRBV3-1 to TRBJ1-5, with D hard to call. Germline values: CDR1 LGHDT, CDR2 YNNKEL (reference sequence). CDR3 size: 16 residues. Trimming took off 1 base at V and 6 bases at J, with 16 bases between the two ends.

This clonotype was detected a few times. Possible read error: a much larger clone is one base away. This chain connects TRBV18 to TRBJ2-3; TRBD2 agrees at 8 bases. Germline V lookup: CDR1 KGHSH, CDR2 LQKENI. Trimming took 1 base from V and 3 from J; bases not matched to a gene: 12. There are 18 residues in the CDR3. The CDR3 DNA reads TGTGCCAGCTCACCACGTATGAGACTAGCGAGTGAGACAGATACGCAGTATTTT. Its protein product is CASSPRMRLASETDTQYF.

V gene TRBV19 combines with J gene TRBJ2-7, with 8 bases aligning to TRBD1. CDR1 is LNHDA, CDR2 SQIVND, per germline (reference sequence). Germline trimming cut 7 bases from V and 4 bases from J; bases unmatched to any gene: 12. The CDR3 extends over 15 amino acids. The CDR3 DNA follows: TGTGCCAGTACCAAAGACAGACAGGGGAGATACGAGCAGTACTTC. Encoded protein: CASTKDRQGRYEQYF.

In its sample, this clonotype was seen a few times. V gene TRBV12-3 or TRBV12-4 combines with J gene TRBJ1-4; D gene unclear. The CDR3 is 16 residues long. Trimming removed 0 bases at V and 6 bases at J, with 14 bases between. CDR3 region: CASSLAIGVTDEKLFF. In DNA form, the CDR3 reads TGTGCCAGCAGTTTAGCTATTGGGGTGACGGATGAAAAACTGTTTTTT.

This clonotype was counted a few times. The chain carries TRBV6-5 and TRBJ1-5; D gene ambiguous. The CDR3 sequence is 14 residues long. The V and J ends lost 3 bases and 2 bases respectively, with 8 bases between them. From germline, CDR1 is MNHEY and CDR2 SVGAGI. The CDR3 here is CASSYENRNQPQHF. As DNA, the CDR3 is TGTGCCAGCAGTTATGAGAATCGCAATCAGCCCCAGCATTTT.

This chain connects TRBV30 to TRBJ1-6; D may be TRBD1 (6 bases). The V gene lost 5 bases and the J gene lost 5 bases, with 10 bases spanning the gap. The CDR3 has 13 residues. From germline, CDR1 is GTSNPN and CDR2 SVGIG (reference sequence). For the CDR3, the DNA is TGTGCCTGGCGACAGGCTGATAATTCACCCCTCCACTTT. Its protein is CAWRQADNSPLHF.

This clonotype has ten or more counts. V is TRBV7-8 and J is TRBJ2-1; the match to TRBD2 covers 11 bases. The ends lost 6 bases at V and 12 bases at J; junction bases unmatched: 13. This CDR3 spans 15 amino acids. The germline CDR1 and CDR2 sequences are SGHVS and FQNEAQ. The CDR3 here is CASRQGRLAGPRQFF. CDR3 sequence (DNA): TGTGCCAGCAGGCAGGGGAGACTAGCGGGACCACGGCAGTTCTTC.